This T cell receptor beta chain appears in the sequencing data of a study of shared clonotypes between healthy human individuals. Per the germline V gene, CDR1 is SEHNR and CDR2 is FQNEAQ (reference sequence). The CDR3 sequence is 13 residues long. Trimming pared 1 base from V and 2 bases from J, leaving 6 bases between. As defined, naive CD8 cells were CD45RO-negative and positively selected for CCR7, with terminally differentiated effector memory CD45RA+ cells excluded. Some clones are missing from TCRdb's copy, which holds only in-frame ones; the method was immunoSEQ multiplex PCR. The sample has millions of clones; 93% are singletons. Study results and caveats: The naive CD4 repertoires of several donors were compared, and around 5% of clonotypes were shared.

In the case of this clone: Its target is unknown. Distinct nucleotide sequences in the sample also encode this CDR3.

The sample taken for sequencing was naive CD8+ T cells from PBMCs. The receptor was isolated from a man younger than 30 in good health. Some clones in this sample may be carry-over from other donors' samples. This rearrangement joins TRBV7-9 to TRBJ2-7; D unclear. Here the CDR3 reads CASSLDRPYEQYF. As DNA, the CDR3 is TGTGCCAGCAGCTTAGACAGACCCTACGAGCAGTACTTC.